This T cell receptor beta chain was documented in a study of cytomegalovirus exposure and HLA in healthy donors. The PCR had 60 Vbeta and 13 Jbeta primers. Generated by immunoSEQ multiplex PCR, the TCRdb table keeps only in-frame clones and is missing some. The sample lists 85,000 to 130,000 clones, 76% occurring once. This clone was seen more than once but under ten times. V dropped 4 bases and J dropped 8; count of bases not matched to a gene: 12. The CDR3 has 15 residues. CDR1 is SGHVS and CDR2 is FNYEAQ in the germline V gene. Source material: PBMCs. The J gene is TRBJ1-1, the V gene TRBV7-6, with TRBD1 identical over 8 bases. The sequence was collected from a woman aged 50 to 65 in good health and CMV-seropositive. The CDR3 sequence: CASSSTGGTVTEAFF. The CDR3 bases are TGTGCCAGCAGCTCCACAGGGGGAACAGTAACGGAAGCTTTCTTT.